The entry below gives a single T cell receptor (beta chain) sequence along with its context. Under the authors' procedure: Reference gene primer amplification yielded estimated nucleated cell counts. Clones were read by immunoSEQ multiplex PCR, and TCRdb kept only the in-frame ones, dropping some. Clone size and the V and J calls come from that table; the DNA yielded D and trimming. Among 370,000 or so clones listed, 70% to 85% were seen once. This record belongs to a study of blood T cell repertoires in COVID-19. Overall study context: The samples span acute and convalescent COVID-19 from the United States, Italy and Spain. PBMCs, B-cell-depleted T cells, or T cells provided the cDNA or gDNA that made up the material.

Germline V CDR1 and CDR2: SQVTM, ANQGSEA. The CDR3 sequence is 16 residues long. Trimming pared 7 bases from V and 6 bases from J, leaving 27 bases between. The sequencing input was peripheral blood. The TCR was taken from a human donor with acute or convalescent COVID-19. The donor label of this sample is uncertain. The chain uses TRBV29-1 and TRBJ1-1; D might be TRBD1 (5 bases). The CDR3 DNA sequence: TGCAGCGGGATCCTTTTCGGGACTCCTCTTGGCTCTGAAGCTTTCTTT. This translates into CSGILFGTPLGSEAFF.